The rows below give T cell receptor beta chains drawn from one sample of a study of CD8 T cells in Susac syndrome. MiXCR, applied by TCRdb to the immunoSEQ multiplex PCR reads, yields one record per CDR3 protein. The sample has about 300,000 distinct CDR3 sequences, roughly 94% seen once. Sample: CD4+ T cells from PBMCs. The receptors originated from a human donor with multiple sclerosis. CDR3s include the opening cysteine and the closing phenylalanine or tryptophan. Each record gives: V gene, J gene, CDR3 protein.

TRBV11-2	TRBJ1-3	CASSPPLTGTILGNTIYF
TRBV30	TRBJ1-1	CAWSVGRVNTEAFF
TRBV7-9	TRBJ1-2	CASSPWGAHGYTF
TRBV7-2	TRBJ1-2	CASSDRVPHGYTF
TRBV19	TRBJ1-6	CASSAQGARGNSPLHF
TRBV7-2	TRBJ1-2	CASSPPSGQRYTF
TRBV20-1	TRBJ1-2	CSARDPPTKRFYGYTF
TRBV20-1	TRBJ2-2	CSASEGSPGELFF
TRBV11-2	TRBJ2-2	CASSLGSGWTGELFF
TRBV7-7	TRBJ2-5	CASSNSGRSETQYF
TRBV7-3	TRBJ2-1	CASSFSADNEQFF
TRBV10-3	TRBJ1-2	CAIRDSYGYTF
TRBV19	TRBJ2-3	CASTEDEPGLRQGTQYF
TRBV7-2	TRBJ2-1	CASSYQVGRNNEQFF
TRBV7-8	TRBJ1-2	CASSNILDGYTF
TRBV5-5	TRBJ1-1	CASSYGTPGTEAFF
TRBV18	TRBJ1-1	CASSPLGQPNPNTEAFF
TRBV7-2	TRBJ2-7	CASSPREREGYEQYF
TRBV30	TRBJ2-7	CAWREVRGRGYSYEQYF
TRBV25-1	TRBJ1-5	CARDRSQPQHF
TRBV19	TRBJ2-5	CASSIQDQETQYF
TRBV20-1	TRBJ1-2	CSARDVGTGLYGYTF
TRBV29-1	TRBJ2-3	CSALDRSINTDTQYF
TRBV28	TRBJ2-1	CASRLQGVIENEQFF
TRBV2	TRBJ2-1	CASLVGIAGGLSGQFF
TRBV10-3	TRBJ1-5	CAISESDRVLGQPQHF
TRBV5-1	TRBJ2-5	CASSSSSGGLQETQYF
TRBV30	TRBJ2-1	CAWSRGSPNEQFF
TRBV6-2/TRBV6-3	TRBJ1-1	CASSRTAEAFF
TRBV7-3	TRBJ1-1	CASSPVGEDTEAFF
TRBV18	TRBJ2-7	CASSRTASYEQYF